This T cell receptor (beta chain) was retrieved from a study of tumour-infiltrating T cells in Burkitt lymphoma. Study as a whole: Survival, overall and progression-free, tracked with productive clonality.

Germline assignment: CDR1 LNHNV and CDR2 YYDKDF (reference sequence). The CDR3 consists of 17 residues. Germline trimming cut 3 bases from V and 3 bases from J; bases unmatched to any gene: 8. TCRdb's table, derived via immunoSEQ multiplex PCR, lists solely in-frame clones and lacks some. In the table there are around 15,000 clones, about 80% of which are singletons. The clonotype originates from a human donor with diffuse large B-cell lymphoma. The V call is TRBV15, the J call TRBJ1-2; 12 nucleotides line up with TRBD1. Material for sequencing was tumor tissue. The CDR3 DNA follows: TGTGCCACCAGCAGTCCCGGGACAGGGGGCCTTTACTATGGCTACACCTTC. This codes for CATSSPGTGGLYYGYTF.